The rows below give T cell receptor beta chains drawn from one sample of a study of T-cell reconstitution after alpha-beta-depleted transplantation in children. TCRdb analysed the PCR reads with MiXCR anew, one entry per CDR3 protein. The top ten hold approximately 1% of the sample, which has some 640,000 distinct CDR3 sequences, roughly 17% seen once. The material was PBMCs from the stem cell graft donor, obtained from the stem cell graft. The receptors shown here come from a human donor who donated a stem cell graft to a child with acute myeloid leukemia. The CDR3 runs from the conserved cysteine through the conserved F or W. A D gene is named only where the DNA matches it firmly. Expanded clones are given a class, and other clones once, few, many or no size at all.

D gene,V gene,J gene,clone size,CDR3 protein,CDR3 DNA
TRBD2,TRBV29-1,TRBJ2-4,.,CSVGGLAGGTNKNIQYF,TGCAGCGTTGGCGGACTAGCGGGGGGGACTAATAAAAACATTCAGTACTTC
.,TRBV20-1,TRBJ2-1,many,CSGSSGPSYNEQFF,TGCAGCGGAAGTAGTGGTCCCTCCTACAATGAGCAGTTCTTC
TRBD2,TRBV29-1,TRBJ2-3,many,CSVEASGLTQYF,TGCAGCGTTGAGGCTAGCGGGCTTACGCAGTATTTT
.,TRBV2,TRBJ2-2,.,CASSGTGTNTGELFF,TGTGCCAGCAGTGGGACTGGAACGAACACCGGGGAGCTGTTTTTT
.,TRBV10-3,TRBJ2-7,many,CAISEARGIPYEQYF,TGTGCCATCAGTGAGGCCCGGGGGATTCCGTACGAGCAGTACTTC
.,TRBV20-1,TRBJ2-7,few,CSASSRDGTYEQYF,TGCAGTGCTTCAAGCCGGGACGGAACCTACGAGCAGTACTTC
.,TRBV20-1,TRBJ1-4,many,CSARDVGEKLFF,TGCAGTGCTAGAGATGTAGGGGAAAAACTGTTTTTT
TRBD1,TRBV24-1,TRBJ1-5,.,CATSDRTGGLLQPQHF,TGTGCCACCAGTGATCGGACAGGGGGCTTGCTGCAGCCCCAGCATTTT
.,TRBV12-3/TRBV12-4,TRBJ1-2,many,CASSPSGLGYGYTF,TGTGCCAGCAGTCCGTCAGGGTTGGGGTATGGCTACACCTTC
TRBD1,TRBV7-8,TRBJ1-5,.,CASSLETGGSNQPQHF,TGTGCCAGCAGCTTAGAGACAGGGGGTAGCAATCAGCCCCAGCATTTT